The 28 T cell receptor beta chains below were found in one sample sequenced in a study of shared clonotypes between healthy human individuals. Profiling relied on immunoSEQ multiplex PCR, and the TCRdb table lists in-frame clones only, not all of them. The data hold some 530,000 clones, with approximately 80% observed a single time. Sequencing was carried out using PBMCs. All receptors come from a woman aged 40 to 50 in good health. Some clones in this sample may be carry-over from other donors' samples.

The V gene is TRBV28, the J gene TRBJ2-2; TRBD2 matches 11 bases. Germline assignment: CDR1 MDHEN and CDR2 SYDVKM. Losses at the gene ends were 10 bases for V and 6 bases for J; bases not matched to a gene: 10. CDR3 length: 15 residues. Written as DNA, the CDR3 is TGTGCCAACCCGTTATTAGCGGGAGGGCCCGGGGAGCTGTTTTTT. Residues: CANPLLAGGPGELFF.

CDR3: CASSLGSANTEAFF. The CDR3 region has the DNA TGTGCCAGCAGCTTAGGGAGCGCGAACACTGAAGCTTTCTTT. The chain carries TRBV7-3 and TRBJ1-1; D unresolved. The CDR3 runs to 14 residues. In germline, CDR1 is SGHTA, CDR2 FQGTGA. The V gene lost 2 bases and the J gene lost 1 base, with 8 bases spanning the gap.

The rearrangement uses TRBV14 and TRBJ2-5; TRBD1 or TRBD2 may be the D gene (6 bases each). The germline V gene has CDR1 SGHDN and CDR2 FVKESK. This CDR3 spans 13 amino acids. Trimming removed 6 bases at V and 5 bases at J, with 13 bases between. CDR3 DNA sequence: TGTGCCAGCAGGGCCCGGGGGCACGAGACCCAGTACTTC. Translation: CASRARGHETQYF.

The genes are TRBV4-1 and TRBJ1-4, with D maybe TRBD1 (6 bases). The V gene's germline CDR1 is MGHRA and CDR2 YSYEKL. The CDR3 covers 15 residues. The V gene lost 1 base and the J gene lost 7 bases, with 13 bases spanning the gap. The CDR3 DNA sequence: TGCGCCAGCAGCCAAGTGGGGGGCGTGAGTGAAAAACTGTTTTTT. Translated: CASSQVGGVSEKLFF.

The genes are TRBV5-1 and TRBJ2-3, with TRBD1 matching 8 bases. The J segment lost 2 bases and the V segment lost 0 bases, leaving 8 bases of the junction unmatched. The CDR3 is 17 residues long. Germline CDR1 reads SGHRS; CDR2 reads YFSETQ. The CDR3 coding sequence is TGCGCCAGCAGCTTGGGGCCACAGGGGGGTGACACAGATACGCAGTATTTT. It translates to CASSLGPQGGDTDTQYF.

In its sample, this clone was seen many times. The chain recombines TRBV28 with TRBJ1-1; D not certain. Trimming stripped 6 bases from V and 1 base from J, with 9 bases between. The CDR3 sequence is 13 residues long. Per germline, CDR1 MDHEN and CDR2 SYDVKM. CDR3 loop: CASREQTNTEAFF. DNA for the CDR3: TGTGCCAGCAGAGAACAGACGAACACTGAAGCTTTCTTT.

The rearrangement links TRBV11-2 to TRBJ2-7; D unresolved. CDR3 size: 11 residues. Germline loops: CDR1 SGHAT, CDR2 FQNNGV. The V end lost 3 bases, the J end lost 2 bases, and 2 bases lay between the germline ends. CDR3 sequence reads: CASSLTYEQYF. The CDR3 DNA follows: TGTGCCAGCAGCTTGACCTACGAGCAGTACTTC.

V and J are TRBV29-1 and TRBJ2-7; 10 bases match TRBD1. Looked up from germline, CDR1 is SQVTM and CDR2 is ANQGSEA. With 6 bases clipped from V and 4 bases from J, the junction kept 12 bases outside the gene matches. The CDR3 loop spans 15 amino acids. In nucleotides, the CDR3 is TGCAGCGTCGCCGGGACAGGGGTTGCTCGGTACGAGCAGTACTTC. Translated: CSVAGTGVARYEQYF.

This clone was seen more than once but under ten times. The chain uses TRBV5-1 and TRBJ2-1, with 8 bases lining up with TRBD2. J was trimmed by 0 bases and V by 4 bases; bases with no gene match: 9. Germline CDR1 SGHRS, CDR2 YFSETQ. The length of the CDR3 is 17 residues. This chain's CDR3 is CASSPSSGWSSYNEQFF. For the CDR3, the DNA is TGCGCCAGCAGCCCCTCTAGCGGGTGGAGCTCCTACAATGAGCAGTTCTTC.

The CDR3 loop is CASSGDSSYEQYF. For the CDR3, the DNA is TGTGCCAGCTCAGGGGATAGCTCCTACGAGCAGTACTTC. The chain carries TRBV2 and TRBJ2-7; tentative D call: TRBD1 (6 bases). Germline loops: CDR1 SNHLY, CDR2 FYNNEI. The CDR3 contains 13 residues. The V and J ends lost 8 bases and 0 bases respectively, with 11 bases between them.

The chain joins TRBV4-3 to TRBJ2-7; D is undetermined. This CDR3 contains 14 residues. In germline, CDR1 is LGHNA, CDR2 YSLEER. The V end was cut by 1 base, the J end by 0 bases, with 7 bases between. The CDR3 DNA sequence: TGCGCCAGCAGCCAAGGACACTACTCCTACGAGCAGTACTTC. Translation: CASSQGHYSYEQYF.

CDR3 DNA sequence: TGTGCCAGCAGTGAATTTCGGAGCCGGGGAGAAGCTTTCTTT. Translating gives CASSEFRSRGEAFF. The chain has TRBV6-1 and TRBJ1-1; D gene unclear. V was trimmed by 2 bases and J by 8 bases, leaving 15 bases between them. The CDR3 runs 14 residues. Germline V gene lookup returns CDR1 MNHNS and CDR2 SASEGT.

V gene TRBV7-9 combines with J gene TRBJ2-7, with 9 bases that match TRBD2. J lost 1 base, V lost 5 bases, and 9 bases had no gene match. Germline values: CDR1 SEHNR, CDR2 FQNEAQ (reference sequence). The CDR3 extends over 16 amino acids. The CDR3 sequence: CASSPIAGERSYEQYF. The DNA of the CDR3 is TGTGCCAGCAGCCCTATAGCGGGAGAGAGGTCCTACGAGCAGTACTTC.

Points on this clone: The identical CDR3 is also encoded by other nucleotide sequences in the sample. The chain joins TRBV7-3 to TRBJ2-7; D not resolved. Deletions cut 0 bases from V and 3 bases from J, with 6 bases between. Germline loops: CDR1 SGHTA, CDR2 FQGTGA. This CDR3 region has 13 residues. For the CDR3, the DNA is TGTGCCAGCAGCTTAACGAGTGGCTACGAGCAGTACTTC. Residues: CASSLTSGYEQYF.

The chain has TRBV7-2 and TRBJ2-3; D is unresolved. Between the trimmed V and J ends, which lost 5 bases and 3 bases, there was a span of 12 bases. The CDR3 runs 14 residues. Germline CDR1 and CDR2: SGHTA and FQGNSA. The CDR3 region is CASSPRARTDTQYF. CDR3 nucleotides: TGTGCCAGCAGCCCCCGCGCCAGGACAGATACGCAGTATTTT. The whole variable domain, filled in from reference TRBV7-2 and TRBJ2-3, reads GAGVSQSPSNKVTEKGKDVELRCDPISGHTALYWYRQSLGQGLEFLIYFQGNSAPDKSGLPSDRFSAERTGGSVSTLTIQRTQQEDSAVYLCASSPRARTDTQYFGPGTRLTVL.

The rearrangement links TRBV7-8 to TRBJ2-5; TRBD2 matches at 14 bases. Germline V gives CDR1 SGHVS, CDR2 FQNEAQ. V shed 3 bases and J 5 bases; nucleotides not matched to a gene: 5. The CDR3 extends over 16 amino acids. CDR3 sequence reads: CASSFGLAGGGETQYF. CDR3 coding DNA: TGTGCCAGCAGCTTTGGACTAGCGGGAGGTGGGGAGACCCAGTACTTC.

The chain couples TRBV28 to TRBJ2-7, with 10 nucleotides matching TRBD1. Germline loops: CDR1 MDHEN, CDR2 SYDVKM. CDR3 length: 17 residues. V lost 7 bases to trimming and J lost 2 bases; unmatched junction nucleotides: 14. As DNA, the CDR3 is TGTGCCAGCACCAGAAGGGCGGACAGGGGGTTTCCCTACGAGCAGTACTTC. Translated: CASTRRADRGFPYEQYF.

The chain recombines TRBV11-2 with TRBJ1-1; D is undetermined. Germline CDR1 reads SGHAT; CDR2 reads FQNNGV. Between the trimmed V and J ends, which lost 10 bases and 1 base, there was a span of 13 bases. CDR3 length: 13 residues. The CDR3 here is CATGRQANTEAFF. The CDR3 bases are TGTGCCACCGGGAGGCAAGCGAACACTGAAGCTTTCTTT. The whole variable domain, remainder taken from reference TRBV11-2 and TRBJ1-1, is EAGVAQSPRYKIIEKRQSVAFWCNPISGHATLYWYQQILGQGPKLLIQFQNNGVVDDSQLPKDRFSAERLKGVDSTLKIQPAKLEDSAVYLCATGRQANTEAFFGQGTRLTVV.

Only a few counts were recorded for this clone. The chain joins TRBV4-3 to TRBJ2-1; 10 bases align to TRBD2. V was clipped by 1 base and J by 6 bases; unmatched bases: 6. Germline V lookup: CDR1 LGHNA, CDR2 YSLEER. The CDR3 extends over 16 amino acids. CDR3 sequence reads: CASSQGWASGGNEQFF. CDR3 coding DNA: TGCGCCAGCAGCCAAGGGTGGGCTAGCGGGGGCAATGAGCAGTTCTTC.

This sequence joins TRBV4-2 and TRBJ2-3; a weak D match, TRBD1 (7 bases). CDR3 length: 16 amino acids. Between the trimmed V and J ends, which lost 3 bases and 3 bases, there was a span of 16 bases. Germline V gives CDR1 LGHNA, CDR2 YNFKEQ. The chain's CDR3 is CASSQSGSGGTDTQYF. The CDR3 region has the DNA TGTGCCAGCAGCCAGTCCGGTTCAGGGGGGACAGATACGCAGTATTTT.

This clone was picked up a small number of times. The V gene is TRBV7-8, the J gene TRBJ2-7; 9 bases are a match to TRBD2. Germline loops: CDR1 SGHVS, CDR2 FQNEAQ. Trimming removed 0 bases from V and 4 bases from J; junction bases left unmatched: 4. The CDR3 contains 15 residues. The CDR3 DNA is TGTGCCAGCAGCTTAGCGCGAGGACTAGCGTACGAGCAGTACTTC. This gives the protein CASSLARGLAYEQYF.

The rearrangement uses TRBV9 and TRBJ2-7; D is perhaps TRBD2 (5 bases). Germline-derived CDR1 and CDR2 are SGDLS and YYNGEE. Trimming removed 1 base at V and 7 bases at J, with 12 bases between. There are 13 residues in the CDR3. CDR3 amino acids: CASSVLQTGEQYF. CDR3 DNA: TGTGCCAGCAGCGTACTGCAGACGGGGGAGCAGTACTTC. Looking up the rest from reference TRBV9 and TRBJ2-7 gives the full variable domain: DSGVTQTPKHLITATGQRVTLRCSPRSGDLSVYWYQQSLDQGLQFLIQYYNGEERAKGNILERFSAQQFPDLHSELNLSSLELGDSALYFCASSVLQTGEQYFGPGTRLTVT.

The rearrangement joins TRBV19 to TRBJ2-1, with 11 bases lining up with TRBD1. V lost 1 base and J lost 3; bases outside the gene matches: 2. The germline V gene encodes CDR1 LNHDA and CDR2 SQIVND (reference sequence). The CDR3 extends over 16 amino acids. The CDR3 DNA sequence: TGTGCCAGTAGTATAGCGGGGACAGGGGGCTACAATGAGCAGTTCTTC. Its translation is CASSIAGTGGYNEQFF.

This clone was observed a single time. DNA for the CDR3: TGTGCCAGTAGTATCCTCGTGGGTCCCCAAGAGACCCAGTACTTC. This gives the protein CASSILVGPQETQYF. This sequence joins TRBV19 and TRBJ2-5, with D hard to call. The CDR3 has 15 amino acids. Germline CDR1 and CDR2: LNHDA and SQIVND (reference sequence). V was cut by 3 bases and J by 1 base, with 12 bases left in between.

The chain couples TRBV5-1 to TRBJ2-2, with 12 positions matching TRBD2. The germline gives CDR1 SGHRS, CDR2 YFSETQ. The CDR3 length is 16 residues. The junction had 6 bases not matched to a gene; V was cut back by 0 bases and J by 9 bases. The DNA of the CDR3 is TGCGCCAGCAGCTTGGGGGGACTAGCGGGTACTCGGGAGCTGTTTTTT. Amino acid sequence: CASSLGGLAGTRELFF.

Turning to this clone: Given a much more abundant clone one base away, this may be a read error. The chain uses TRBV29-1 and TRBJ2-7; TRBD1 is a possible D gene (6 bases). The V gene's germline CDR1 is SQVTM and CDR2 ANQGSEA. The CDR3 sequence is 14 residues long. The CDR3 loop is CSVLKDQGSYEQCF. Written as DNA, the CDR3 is TGCAGCGTTCTCAAGGATCAGGGGAGCTACGAGCAGTGCTTC.

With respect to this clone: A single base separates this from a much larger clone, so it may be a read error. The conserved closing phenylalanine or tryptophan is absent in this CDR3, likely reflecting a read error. DNA of the CDR3: TGTGCCAGCAGCTTAGGGTCTTTGCGGCCCCAGCATTCT. Translated: CASSLGSLRPQHS. The rearrangement uses TRBV7-2 and TRBJ1-5; D not resolved. Trimming removed 1 base at V and 9 bases at J, with 10 bases between. The germline gives CDR1 SGHTA, CDR2 FQGNSA. The CDR3 consists of 13 residues.

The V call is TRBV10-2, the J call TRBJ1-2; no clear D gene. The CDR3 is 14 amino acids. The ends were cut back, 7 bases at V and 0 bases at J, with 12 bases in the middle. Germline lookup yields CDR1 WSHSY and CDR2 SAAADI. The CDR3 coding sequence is TGCGCCAGCATTGCAACAGAAGCTAACTATGGCTACACCTTC. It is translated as CASIATEANYGYTF.